This TCR beta chain was profiled in a study of blood T cells in healthy people across ages. V gave up 0 bases and J gave up 7 bases; unmatched junction bases: 6. In germline, CDR1 is MNHEY, CDR2 SVGAGI. This CDR3 has 15 residues. General study results and limits: While age rose, TCR beta diversity per million T cells dropped in a roughly linear way. The long-lived group displayed more naive CD4+ cells, plus higher diversity, than the aged donors did.

This clonotype has a handful of counts. The antigen is not known. Next came a second PCR, run for about 7 to 12 cycles, which used a sample-barcoded 5' primer along with a J-beta primer mix. TCRdb redid the calling of the 5' RACE reads with MiXCR, one entry per CDR3 protein. The data show about 1.4 million distinct CDR3 sequences, roughly 60% seen once. What was sequenced was blood. The chain joins TRBV6-5 to TRBJ1-2, with 9 positions matching TRBD1. The receptor was derived from a man between 18 and 29 years old in good health. CDR3 sequence (DNA): TGTGCCAGCAGTTACTCGGGAACAGGGGGCAGTGGCTACACCTTC. It codes for CASSYSGTGGSGYTF.